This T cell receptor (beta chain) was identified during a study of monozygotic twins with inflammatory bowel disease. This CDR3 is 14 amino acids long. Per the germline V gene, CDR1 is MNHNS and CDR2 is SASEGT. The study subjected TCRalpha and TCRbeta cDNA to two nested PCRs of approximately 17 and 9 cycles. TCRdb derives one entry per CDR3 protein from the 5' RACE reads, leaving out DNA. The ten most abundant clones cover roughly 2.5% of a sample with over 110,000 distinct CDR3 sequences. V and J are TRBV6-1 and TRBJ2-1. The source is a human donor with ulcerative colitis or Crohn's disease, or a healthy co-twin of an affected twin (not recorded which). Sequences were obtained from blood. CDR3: CASSEAWAVRPQFF.